Presented here are 8 T cell receptor beta chains from one specimen sequenced in a study of blood T cell repertoires in COVID-19. Generated by immunoSEQ multiplex PCR, the TCRdb table keeps only in-frame clones and is missing some. The sample consists of about 120,000 clones, 75% to 85% of them appearing once. The sample consisted of peripheral blood. The receptors stem from a human donor in a cohort sampled during active COVID-19.

The rearrangement joins TRBV11-1 to TRBJ2-7, with 11 bases aligning to TRBD1. This CDR3 spans 15 amino acids. J lost 5 bases, V lost 2 bases, and 5 bases had no gene match. CDR1 is SGHAT and CDR2 is FQDESV in the germline V gene (reference sequence). The CDR3 DNA follows: TGTGCCAGCAGCTTAACCGGGACAGGGGGTAACGAGCAGTACTTC. It codes for CASSLTGTGGNEQYF. Full variable domain (outside the CDR3, taken from reference TRBV11-1 and TRBJ2-7): EAEVAQSPRYKITEKSQAVAFWCDPISGHATLYWYRQILGQGPELLVQFQDESVVDDSQLPKDRFSAERLKGVDSTLKIQPAELGDSAMYLCASSLTGTGGNEQYFGPGTRLTVT.

The V call is TRBV6-6, the J call TRBJ1-2, with unresolved D. Germline CDR1 MNHNY, CDR2 SVGAGI (reference sequence). The V end lost 10 bases, the J end lost 8 bases, and 23 bases lay between the germline ends. The CDR3 loop spans 14 amino acids. In DNA form, the CDR3 reads TGTGCCACACGTCAGGCTCAGAAGCTTTACGGCTACACCTTC. This gives the protein CATRQAQKLYGYTF.

The chain links TRBV28 to TRBJ2-1; 7 bases fit TRBD2. CDR1 MDHEN and CDR2 SYDVKM come from the germline V gene. There are 15 residues in the CDR3. Trimming removed 6 bases from V and 7 bases from J; junction bases left unmatched: 12. CDR3 residues: CASRGLRESWNEQFF. The CDR3 bases are TGTGCCAGCAGGGGTCTGCGGGAGTCTTGGAATGAGCAGTTCTTC.

V gene TRBV28 combines with J gene TRBJ2-1, with TRBD1 identical over 8 bases. Losses at the gene ends were 2 bases for V and 12 bases for J; bases not matched to a gene: 3. Germline V lookup: CDR1 MDHEN, CDR2 SYDVKM. CDR3 length: 12 amino acids. The CDR3 is CASSLQQGGQFF. The CDR3 coding sequence is TGTGCCAGCAGTTTACAACAGGGGGGGCAGTTCTTC. The variable domain in full, with the rest retrieved from reference TRBV28 and TRBJ2-1, is DVKVTQSSRYLVKRTGEKVFLECVQDMDHENMFWYRQDPGLGLRLIYFSYDVKMKEKGDIPEGYSVSREKKERFSLILESASTNQTSMYLCASSLQQGGQFFGPGTRLTVL.

This chain connects TRBV3-1 (or the pseudogene TRBV3-2) to TRBJ1-2; 8 bases line up with TRBD1. The CDR3 spans 14 residues. Germline assignment: CDR1 LGHDT and CDR2 YNNKEL (reference sequence). With 1 base clipped from V and 8 bases from J, the junction kept 6 bases outside the gene matches. The CDR3 DNA reads TGTGCCAGCAGCCAAGGCGGACAGGGAGGCGGCTACACCTTC. The encoded protein is CASSQGGQGGGYTF.

This sequence joins TRBV9 and TRBJ2-7, with 8 bases that match TRBD2. This CDR3 comprises 14 residues. The V segment lost 4 bases and the J segment 2 bases; nucleotides outside the gene matches: 5. Germline assignment: CDR1 SGDLS and CDR2 YYNGEE. CDR3 in amino acids: CASSPGGDAYEQYF. The CDR3 region has the DNA TGTGCCAGCAGCCCCGGGGGGGACGCCTACGAGCAGTACTTC.

The rearrangement uses TRBV7-8 and TRBJ2-5, with a weak D call TRBD2 (5 bases). This CDR3 comprises 15 residues. The V end lost 2 bases, the J end lost 1 base, and 11 bases lay between the germline ends. CDR1 is SGHVS and CDR2 is FQNEAQ in the germline V gene. CDR3 in DNA: TGTGCCAGCAGCTTATCCGTTCGGGGCCAAGAGACCCAGTACTTC. Its translation is CASSLSVRGQETQYF.

The chain combines TRBV18 with TRBJ2-7, with TRBD1 identical over 9 bases. Germline V gives CDR1 KGHSH, CDR2 LQKENI. V shed 5 bases, J shed 1 base, and the junction held 21 bases outside the gene matches. This CDR3 comprises 20 residues. CDR3 sequence (DNA): TGTGCCAGCTCATCCAAGCCGGGACAGGGTGGTTCTGTCGGATCCTACGAGCAGTACTTC. Translating it yields CASSSKPGQGGSVGSYEQYF.